Listed here are 24 T cell receptor beta chains from one sample, sequenced in a study of early T cells in non-severe SARS-CoV-2 infection. One entry per CDR3 protein, called by TCRdb with MiXCR from the 5' RACE reads. Among about 18,000 distinct CDR3 sequences listed, approximately 5.6% were seen once. Sequenced input: whole blood. The receptors derive from an adult who was a healthcare worker with PCR-confirmed SARS-CoV-2 infection or an uninfected control (not recorded which).

The chain links TRBV27 to TRBJ2-1, with 7 bases aligning to TRBD2. Germline V gives CDR1 MNHEY, CDR2 SMNVEV (reference sequence). V dropped 5 bases and J dropped 0; count of bases not matched to a gene: 4. The CDR3 covers 15 residues. This CDR3 is CASSPSGNSYNEQFF. The CDR3 DNA reads as TGTGCCAGCAGTCCTAGCGGAAACTCCTACAATGAGCAGTTCTTC.

This clonotype was observed many times. The chain carries TRBV12-3 or TRBV12-4 and TRBJ2-1; 9 nucleotides line up with TRBD2. V was pared by 3 bases and J by 4 bases, with 4 bases of the junction left unmatched. This CDR3 region has 15 residues. The CDR3 DNA reads TGTGCCAGCAGTTTGACTAGCGGCCTATACAATGAGCAGTTCTTC. This encodes CASSLTSGLYNEQFF.

This clonotype appeared many times. The chain is built from TRBV4-1 and TRBJ2-2, with D possibly called TRBD1 or TRBD2 (5 bases each). Germline CDR1 MGHRA, CDR2 YSYEKL. This CDR3 has 16 amino acids. V was clipped by 3 bases and J by 4 bases, with 15 bases between them. CDR3 nucleotides: TGCGCCAGCAGCCAGGGACGGTTACGTGGCACCGGGGAGCTGTTTTTT. This sequence encodes CASSQGRLRGTGELFF.

The table lists this clonotype with many counts. The chain carries TRBV2 and TRBJ2-1; D is tentatively TRBD1 or TRBD2 (7 bases each). V was clipped by 6 bases and J by 4 bases, with 16 bases between them. CDR3 size: 15 residues. Per the germline V gene, CDR1 is SNHLY and CDR2 is FYNNEI. DNA for the CDR3: TGTGCCAGCAGGGAGGGAGGGGGCCAGTACAATGAGCAGTTCTTC. It encodes CASREGGGQYNEQFF.

This clonotype was observed many times. The gene calls are TRBV2 and TRBJ1-3; 7 bases align to TRBD1. The trim removed 8 bases at V and 0 bases at J, leaving 7 bases unmatched. The germline V gene encodes CDR1 SNHLY and CDR2 FYNNEI. The CDR3 runs 15 residues. CDR3 sequence (DNA): TGTGCCAGCCGGACAGGTGTGTTCTCTGGAAACACCATATATTTT. Protein: CASRTGVFSGNTIYF.

This clonotype was seen repeatedly, ten times or more. The rearrangement links TRBV5-1 to TRBJ2-3; TRBD2 aligns across 7 bases. Trimming took 1 base from V and 6 from J; bases not matched to a gene: 8. The CDR3 is made up of 15 amino acids. Per germline, CDR1 SGHRS and CDR2 YFSETQ. The CDR3 region is CASSLPRTSPDTQYF. The CDR3 nucleotides read TGCGCCAGCAGCTTGCCGAGGACTAGTCCCGATACGCAGTATTTT.

The chain carries TRBV5-5 and TRBJ2-7, with TRBD2 matching 8 bases. Germline CDR1 and CDR2: SGHKS and YYEKEE (reference sequence). After removal of 0 bases from V and 0 bases from J, the junction contained 8 bases not matched to a gene. The CDR3 loop spans 17 amino acids. DNA of the CDR3: TGTGCCAGCAGCTTGGCTGGGCTAGCGGGCAGCTCCTACGAGCAGTACTTC. As protein: CASSLAGLAGSSYEQYF. The full variable domain, rest sourced from reference TRBV5-5 and TRBJ2-7, is DAGVTQSPTHLIKTRGQQVTLRCSPISGHKSVSWYQQVLGQGPQFIFQYYEKEERGRGNFPDRFSARQFPNYSSELNVNALLLGDSALYLCASSLAGLAGSSYEQYFGPGTRLTVT.

This clonotype was observed many times. The V gene is TRBV16, the J gene TRBJ2-1; weak D call: TRBD2 (6 bases). Germline V CDR1 and CDR2: KGHSY, FQNENV. Trimming removed 4 bases at V and 5 bases at J, with 15 bases between. CDR3 length: 15 residues. Here the CDR3 reads CASSPIRTGDNEQFF. The DNA of the CDR3 is TGTGCCAGCAGCCCCATACGAACGGGGGACAATGAGCAGTTCTTC.

This clonotype was seen many times. Here the CDR3 DNA reads TGCGCCAGCAGTGAGTCTAGGACAGGCTATGGCTACACCTTC. This translates into CASSESRTGYGYTF. This chain joins TRBV10-1 and TRBJ1-2, with 7 bases lining up with TRBD1. With 0 bases clipped from V and 4 bases from J, the junction kept 2 bases outside the gene matches. CDR1 and CDR2 (germline): WNHNN, SYGVQD (reference sequence). This CDR3 is 14 amino acids long.

The genes are TRBV28 and TRBJ2-7; D remains ambiguous. CDR1 MDHEN and CDR2 SYDVKM come from the germline V gene. Deletions cut 6 bases from V and 5 bases from J, with 20 bases between. This CDR3 spans 15 amino acids. The CDR3 nucleotides are TGTGCCAGCAGCTTAGCCGTTGCAGGAAGGGACGAGCAGTACTTC. Protein: CASSLAVAGRDEQYF.

The chain combines TRBV6-6 with TRBJ2-7; a weak D match, TRBD1 (6 bases). Germline-derived CDR1 and CDR2 are MNHNY and SVGAGI (reference sequence). V lost 6 bases to trimming and J lost 5 bases, with 17 bases between them. CDR3 length equals 14 residues. CDR3 sequence: CASRPWGRDNEQYF. The DNA of the CDR3 is TGTGCCAGCAGGCCCTGGGGCAGGGACAACGAGCAGTACTTC.

Ten or more counts support this clonotype. The chain is built from TRBV20-1 and TRBJ2-7, with TRBD2 identical over 8 bases. After removal of 1 base from V and 2 bases from J, the junction contained 7 bases not matched to a gene. This CDR3 has 15 residues. From germline, CDR1 is DFQATT and CDR2 SNEGSKA (reference sequence). CDR3 DNA sequence: TGCAGTGCTAGAGGCCAGACTAGCGATGCCTACGAGCAGTACTTC. Encoded protein: CSARGQTSDAYEQYF.

By sample share, this clonotype is medium-sized. The chain has TRBV3-1 and TRBJ2-7, with 10 bases that match TRBD2. With V trimmed by 6 bases and J by 6 bases, 5 bases remained unmatched. Per germline, CDR1 LGHDT and CDR2 YNNKEL (reference sequence). The CDR3 totals 13 residues. The CDR3 DNA reads TGTGCCAGCAGTCTAGCGGGAGTCGGCGAGCAGTACTTC. As protein: CASSLAGVGEQYF.

This clonotype was seen ten or more times. The chain is built from TRBV7-9 and TRBJ2-1; possibly TRBD1 or TRBD2 for D (5 bases each). Germline V gene lookup returns CDR1 SEHNR and CDR2 FQNEAQ (reference sequence). V was trimmed by 6 bases and J by 12 bases, leaving 18 bases between them. CDR3 size: 13 residues. The DNA for the CDR3 is TGTGCCAGCAGTGAAGACCGGGGACGAAGGCAGTTCTTC. Translating it yields CASSEDRGRRQFF.

This clonotype is medium-sized by share. This rearrangement joins TRBV11-2 to TRBJ1-6; 7 nucleotides match TRBD1. The CDR3 totals 15 residues. In germline, CDR1 is SGHAT, CDR2 FQNNGV. The V segment lost 5 bases and the J segment 5 bases; nucleotides outside the gene matches: 6. DNA of the CDR3: TGTGCCAGCAGCCCCGAGACAGGGCATAATTCACCCCTCCACTTT. Translating gives CASSPETGHNSPLHF.

This clonotype was observed many times. The chain has TRBV5-1 and TRBJ2-2; D not resolved. V lost 0 bases, J lost 0 bases, and 9 bases lay in between. The germline V gene encodes CDR1 SGHRS and CDR2 YFSETQ. The CDR3 totals 16 residues. DNA for the CDR3: TGCGCCAGCAGCTTGGATGGGCCGCCGAACACCGGGGAGCTGTTTTTT. Translating it yields CASSLDGPPNTGELFF.

This clonotype showed up many times. V is TRBV24-1 and J is TRBJ2-3; D is perhaps TRBD2 (5 bases). This CDR3 has 16 residues. Germline V gene data show CDR1 as KGHDR and CDR2 as SFDVKD. V was shortened by 2 bases and J by 0 bases, with 11 bases between the two germline ends. CDR3 residues: CATSDSQRFSTDTQYF. In DNA, the CDR3 is TGTGCCACCAGTGATTCGCAGCGGTTTAGCACAGATACGCAGTATTTT.

This clonotype was picked up a small number of times. The rearrangement joins TRBV28 to TRBJ2-7; no clear D gene. The CDR3 consists of 12 residues. V was cut by 6 bases and J by 7 bases, with 13 bases left in between. CDR1 MDHEN and CDR2 SYDVKM come from the germline V gene. In nucleotides, the CDR3 is TGTGCCAGCAGCCAGCTTGCGAGAGAGCAGTACTTC. Protein: CASSQLAREQYF.

This clonotype was seen repeatedly, ten times or more. CDR3 bases: TGTGCCAGCAGTTACGGGAGAGGAGCCTACAATGAGCAGTTCTTC. Its protein is CASSYGRGAYNEQFF. The rearrangement links TRBV27 to TRBJ2-1, with D possibly TRBD2 on 6 matching bases. Germline assignment: CDR1 MNHEY and CDR2 SMNVEV (reference sequence). V lost 4 bases and J 2 bases, leaving 12 bases between the germline ends. The CDR3 loop spans 15 amino acids.

This clonotype was found many times. The chain has TRBV7-3 and TRBJ2-1; D may correspond to TRBD1 or TRBD2 (5 bases each). Germline CDR1 reads SGHTA; CDR2 reads FQGTGA. The CDR3 contains 11 residues. Trimming stripped 5 bases from V and 13 bases from J, with 12 bases between. Here the CDR3 DNA reads TGTGCCAGCAGCCTCGGGACCACCCAGTTCTTC. Protein sequence: CASSLGTTQFF.

At least ten counts were recorded for this clonotype. The CDR3 region is CSVVGETYEQYF. The CDR3 coding sequence is TGCAGCGTTGTTGGGGAGACCTACGAGCAGTACTTC. The chain joins TRBV29-1 to TRBJ2-7, with D perhaps matching TRBD2 (5 bases). The CDR3 loop spans 12 amino acids. The ends were cut back, 4 bases at V and 2 bases at J, with 9 bases in the middle. CDR1 SQVTM and CDR2 ANQGSEA come from the germline V gene.

This clonotype was counted between two and nine times. This rearrangement joins TRBV5-1 to TRBJ2-7; D is ambiguous. This CDR3 comprises 12 residues. The germline V and J ends were trimmed by 2 bases and 5 bases, with 8 bases remaining between them. Germline-derived CDR1 and CDR2 are SGHRS and YFSETQ. CDR3 sequence: CASSFHQDEQYF. In DNA, the CDR3 is TGCGCCAGCAGCTTTCATCAAGACGAGCAGTACTTC.

This clonotype was observed many times. This chain links TRBV14 with TRBJ2-7, with 10 nucleotides matching TRBD2. The ends lost 1 base at V and 3 bases at J; junction bases unmatched: 12. The CDR3 runs 18 residues. Germline-derived CDR1 and CDR2 are SGHDN and FVKESK. The CDR3 region is CASSQAWGGLAVVYEQYF. The CDR3 nucleotides are TGTGCCAGCAGCCAAGCCTGGGGCGGACTAGCGGTCGTCTACGAGCAGTACTTC.

This clonotype was seen ten or more times. This chain connects TRBV20-1 to TRBJ2-3, with a weak D call TRBD2 (6 bases). The CDR3 extends over 17 amino acids. The V gene's germline CDR1 is DFQATT and CDR2 SNEGSKA (reference sequence). Trimming removed 0 bases at V and 2 bases at J, with 18 bases between. The CDR3 bases are TGCAGTGCTAGAGATCCCTTTGGTGCGGGGAACACAGATACGCAGTATTTT. This codes for CSARDPFGAGNTDTQYF.